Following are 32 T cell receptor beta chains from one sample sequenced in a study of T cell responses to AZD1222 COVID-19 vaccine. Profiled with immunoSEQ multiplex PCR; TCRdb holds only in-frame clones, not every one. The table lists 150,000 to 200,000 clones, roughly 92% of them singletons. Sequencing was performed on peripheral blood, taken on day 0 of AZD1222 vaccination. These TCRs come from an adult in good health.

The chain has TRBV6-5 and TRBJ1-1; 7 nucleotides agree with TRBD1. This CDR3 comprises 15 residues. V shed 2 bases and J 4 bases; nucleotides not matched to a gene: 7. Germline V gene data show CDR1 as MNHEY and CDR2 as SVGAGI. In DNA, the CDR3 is TGTGCCAGCAGTTACCGAACAGGGGATGGCACTGAAGCTTTCTTT. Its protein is CASSYRTGDGTEAFF.

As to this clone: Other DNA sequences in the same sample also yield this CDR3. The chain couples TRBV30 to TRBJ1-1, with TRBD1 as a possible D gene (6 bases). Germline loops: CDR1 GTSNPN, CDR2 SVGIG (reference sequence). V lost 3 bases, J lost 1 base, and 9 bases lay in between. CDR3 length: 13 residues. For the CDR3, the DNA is TGTGCCTGGAGCTTAGGGGGGAACACTGAAGCTTTCTTT. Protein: CAWSLGGNTEAFF.

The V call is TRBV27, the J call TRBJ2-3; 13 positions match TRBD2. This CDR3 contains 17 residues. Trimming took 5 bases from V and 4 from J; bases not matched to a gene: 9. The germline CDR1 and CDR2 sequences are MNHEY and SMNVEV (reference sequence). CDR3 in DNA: TGTGCCAGCAGTCTCCTAAGACTAGCGGGAGGAGCAGATACGCAGTATTTT. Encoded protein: CASSLLRLAGGADTQYF.

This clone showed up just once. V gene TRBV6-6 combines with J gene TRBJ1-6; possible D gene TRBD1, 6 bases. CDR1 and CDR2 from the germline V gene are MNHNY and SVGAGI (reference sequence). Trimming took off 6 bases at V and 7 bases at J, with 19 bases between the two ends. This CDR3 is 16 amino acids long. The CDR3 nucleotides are TGTGCCAGCAGCCGATCACAGGGATCGGGGAATTCACCCCTCCACTTT. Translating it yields CASSRSQGSGNSPLHF.

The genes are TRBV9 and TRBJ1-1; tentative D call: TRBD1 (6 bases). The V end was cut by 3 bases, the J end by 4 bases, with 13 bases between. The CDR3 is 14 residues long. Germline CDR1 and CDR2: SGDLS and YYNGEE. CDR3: CASSEGGGSTEAFF. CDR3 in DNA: TGTGCCAGCAGCGAGGGGGGCGGTAGCACTGAAGCTTTCTTT.

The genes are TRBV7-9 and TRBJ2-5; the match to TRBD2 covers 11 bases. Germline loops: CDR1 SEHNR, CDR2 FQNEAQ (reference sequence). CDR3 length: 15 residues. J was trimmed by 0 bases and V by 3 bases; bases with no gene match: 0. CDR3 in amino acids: CASSLGLADQETQYF. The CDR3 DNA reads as TGTGCCAGCAGCTTGGGACTAGCGGACCAAGAGACCCAGTACTTC.

The CDR3 DNA follows: TGTGCCAGCAGCTTGGGGGGGACCAAAAACATTCAGTACTTC. Amino acids: CASSLGGTKNIQYF. V usage is TRBV5-6 and J usage is TRBJ2-4; D tentatively reads TRBD1 or TRBD2 (5 bases each). The V end lost 0 bases, the J end lost 2 bases, and 6 bases lay between the germline ends. This CDR3 spans 14 amino acids. CDR1 and CDR2 (germline): SGHDT, YYEEEE.

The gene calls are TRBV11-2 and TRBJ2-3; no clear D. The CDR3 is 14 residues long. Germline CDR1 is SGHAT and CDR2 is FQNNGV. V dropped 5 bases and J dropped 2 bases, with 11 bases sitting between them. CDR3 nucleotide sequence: TGTGCCAGCAGCCCCCAGAGTGTCACAGATACGCAGTATTTT. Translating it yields CASSPQSVTDTQYF.

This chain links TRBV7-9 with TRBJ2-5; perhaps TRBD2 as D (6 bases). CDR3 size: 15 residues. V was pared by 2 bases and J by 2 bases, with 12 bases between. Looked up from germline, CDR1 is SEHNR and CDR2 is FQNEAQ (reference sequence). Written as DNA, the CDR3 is TGTGCCAGCAGCTTAATCCCGGGAGCTCAAGAGACCCAGTACTTC. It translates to CASSLIPGAQETQYF. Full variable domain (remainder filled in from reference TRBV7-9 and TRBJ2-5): DTGVSQNPRHKITKRGQNVTFRCDPISEHNRLYWYRQTLGQGPEFLTYFQNEAQLEKSRLLSDRFSAERPKGSFSTLEIQRTEQGDSAMYLCASSLIPGAQETQYFGPGTRLLVL.

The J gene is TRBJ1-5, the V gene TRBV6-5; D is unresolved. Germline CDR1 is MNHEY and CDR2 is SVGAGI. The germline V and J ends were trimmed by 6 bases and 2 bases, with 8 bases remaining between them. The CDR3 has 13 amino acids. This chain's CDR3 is CASRRQGNQPQHF. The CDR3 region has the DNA TGTGCCAGCAGAAGGCAGGGCAATCAGCCCCAGCATTTT.

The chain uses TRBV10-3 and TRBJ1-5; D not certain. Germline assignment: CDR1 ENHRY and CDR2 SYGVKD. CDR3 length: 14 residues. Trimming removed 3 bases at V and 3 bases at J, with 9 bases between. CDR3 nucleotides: TGTGCCATCAGTGAACTGGGTTCCAATCAGCCCCAGCATTTT. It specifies CAISELGSNQPQHF.

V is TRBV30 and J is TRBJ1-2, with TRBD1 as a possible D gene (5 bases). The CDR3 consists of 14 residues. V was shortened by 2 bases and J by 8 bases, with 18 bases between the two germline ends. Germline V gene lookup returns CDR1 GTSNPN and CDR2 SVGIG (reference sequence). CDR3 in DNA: TGTGCCTGGAGTCGGGGACGGAGGGATGGAGGCTACACCTTC. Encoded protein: CAWSRGRRDGGYTF.

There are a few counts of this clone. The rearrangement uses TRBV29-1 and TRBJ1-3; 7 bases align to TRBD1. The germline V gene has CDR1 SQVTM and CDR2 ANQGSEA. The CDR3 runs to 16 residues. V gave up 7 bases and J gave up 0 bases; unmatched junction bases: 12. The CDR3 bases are TGCAGCGCACAACGGGACAGCGACTTCTCTGGAAACACCATATATTTT. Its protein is CSAQRDSDFSGNTIYF.

The CDR3 spells CASCRATPEYNEQFF. The CDR3, as DNA: TGTGCCAGTTGCAGGGCCACCCCAGAGTACAATGAGCAGTTCTTC. The chain uses TRBV6-5 and TRBJ2-1, with D perhaps matching TRBD1 (5 bases). Germline CDR1 is MNHEY and CDR2 is SVGAGI. The CDR3 runs to 15 residues. V was cut by 9 bases and J by 4 bases, with 19 bases left in between.

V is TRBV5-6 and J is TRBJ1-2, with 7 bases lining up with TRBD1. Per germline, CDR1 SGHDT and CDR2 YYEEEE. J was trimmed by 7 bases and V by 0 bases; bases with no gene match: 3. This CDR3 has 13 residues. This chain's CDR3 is CASSLGQGGGYTF. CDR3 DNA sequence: TGTGCCAGCAGCTTGGGACAGGGAGGTGGCTACACCTTC.

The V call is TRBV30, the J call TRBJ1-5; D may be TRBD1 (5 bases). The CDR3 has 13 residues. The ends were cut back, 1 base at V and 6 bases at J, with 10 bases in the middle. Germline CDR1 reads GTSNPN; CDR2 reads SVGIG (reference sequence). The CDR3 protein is CAWSGGGSQPQHF. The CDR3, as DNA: TGTGCCTGGAGTGGCGGGGGAAGTCAGCCCCAGCATTTT.

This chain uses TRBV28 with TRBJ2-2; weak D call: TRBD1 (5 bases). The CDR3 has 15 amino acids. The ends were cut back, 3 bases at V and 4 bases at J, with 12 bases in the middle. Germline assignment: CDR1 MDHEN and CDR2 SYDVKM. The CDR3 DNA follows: TGTGCCAGCAGTTTTGGGGCAACGGGCACCGGGGAGCTGTTTTTT. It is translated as CASSFGATGTGELFF.

DNA for the CDR3: TGTGCCAGCAGCTCGCTAGGGCGACAGAAGAACACTGAAGCTTTCTTT. Translating gives CASSSLGRQKNTEAFF. The chain is built from TRBV7-9 and TRBJ1-1; possible D gene TRBD1, 5 bases. Trimming shortened V by 4 bases and J by 1 base, and 16 bases separated the two germline ends. The CDR3 has 16 residues. Germline lookup yields CDR1 SEHNR and CDR2 FQNEAQ (reference sequence).

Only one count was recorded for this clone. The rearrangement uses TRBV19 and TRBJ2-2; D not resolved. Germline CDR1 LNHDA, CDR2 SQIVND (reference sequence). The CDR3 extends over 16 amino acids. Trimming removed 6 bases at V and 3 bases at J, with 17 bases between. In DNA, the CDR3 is TGTGCCAGTAGCCAGGTTGGGCCATTGGACACCGGGGAGCTGTTTTTT. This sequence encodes CASSQVGPLDTGELFF.

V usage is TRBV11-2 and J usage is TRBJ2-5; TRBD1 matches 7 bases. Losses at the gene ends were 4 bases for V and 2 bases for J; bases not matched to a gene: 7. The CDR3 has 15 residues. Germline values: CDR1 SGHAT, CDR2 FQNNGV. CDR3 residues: CASSSTGQAQETQYF. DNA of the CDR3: TGTGCCAGCAGCTCAACCGGACAGGCGCAAGAGACCCAGTACTTC.

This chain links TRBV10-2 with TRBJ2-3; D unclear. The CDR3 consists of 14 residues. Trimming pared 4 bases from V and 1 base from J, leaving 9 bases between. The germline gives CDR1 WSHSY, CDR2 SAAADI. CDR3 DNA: TGCGCCAGCAGTGTCTTAAGCGGCACAGATACGCAGTATTTT. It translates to CASSVLSGTDTQYF.

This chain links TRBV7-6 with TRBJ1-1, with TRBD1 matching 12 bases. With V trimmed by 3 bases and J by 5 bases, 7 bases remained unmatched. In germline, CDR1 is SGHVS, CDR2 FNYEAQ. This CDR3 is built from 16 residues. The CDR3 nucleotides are TGTGCCAGCAGCTTGGGGACAGGGGGCGTTATAACTGAAGCTTTCTTT. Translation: CASSLGTGGVITEAFF.

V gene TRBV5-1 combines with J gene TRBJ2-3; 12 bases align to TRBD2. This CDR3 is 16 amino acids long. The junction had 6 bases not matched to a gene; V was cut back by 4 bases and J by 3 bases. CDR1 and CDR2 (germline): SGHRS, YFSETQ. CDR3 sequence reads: CASSPQTSGRTDTQYF. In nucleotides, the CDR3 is TGCGCCAGCAGCCCGCAGACTAGCGGGAGAACAGATACGCAGTATTTT.

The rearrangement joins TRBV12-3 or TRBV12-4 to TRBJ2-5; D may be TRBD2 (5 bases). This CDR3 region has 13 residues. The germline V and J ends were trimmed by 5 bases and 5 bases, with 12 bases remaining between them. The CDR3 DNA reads TGTGCCAGCAGTCCCCAACGAGGGGAGACCCAGTACTTC. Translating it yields CASSPQRGETQYF.

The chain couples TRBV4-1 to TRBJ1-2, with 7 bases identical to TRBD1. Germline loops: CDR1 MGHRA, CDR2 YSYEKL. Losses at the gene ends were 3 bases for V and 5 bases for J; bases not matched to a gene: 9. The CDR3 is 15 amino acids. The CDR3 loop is CASSHLRDSLYGYTF. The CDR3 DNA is TGCGCCAGCAGCCACCTAAGGGACAGTTTATATGGCTACACCTTC.

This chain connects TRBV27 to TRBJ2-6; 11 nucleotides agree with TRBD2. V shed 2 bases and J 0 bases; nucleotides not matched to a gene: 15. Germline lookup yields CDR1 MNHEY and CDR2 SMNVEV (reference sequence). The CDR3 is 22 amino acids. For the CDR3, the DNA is TGTGCCAGCAGTTTAGAGTATCGCCGGGGACTAGCGGTGCTCTCTGGGGCCAACGTCCTGACTTTC. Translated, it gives CASSLEYRRGLAVLSGANVLTF.

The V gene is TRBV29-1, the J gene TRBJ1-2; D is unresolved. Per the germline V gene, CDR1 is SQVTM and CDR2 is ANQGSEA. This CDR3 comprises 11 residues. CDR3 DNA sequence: TGCAGTGTAACAGATAACTATGGCTACACCTTC. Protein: CSVTDNYGYTF.

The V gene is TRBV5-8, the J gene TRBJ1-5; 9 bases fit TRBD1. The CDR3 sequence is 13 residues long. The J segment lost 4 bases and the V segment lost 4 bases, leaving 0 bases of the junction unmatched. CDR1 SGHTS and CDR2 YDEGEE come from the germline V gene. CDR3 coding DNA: TGTGCCAGCAGCGGGACAGGGAATCAGCCCCAGCATTTT. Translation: CASSGTGNQPQHF. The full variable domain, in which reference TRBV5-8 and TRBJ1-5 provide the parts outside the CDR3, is EAGVTQSPTHLIKTRGQQATLRCSPISGHTSVYWYQQALGLGLQFLLWYDEGEERNRGNFPPRFSGRQFPNYSSELNVNALELEDSALYLCASSGTGNQPQHFGDGTRLSIL.

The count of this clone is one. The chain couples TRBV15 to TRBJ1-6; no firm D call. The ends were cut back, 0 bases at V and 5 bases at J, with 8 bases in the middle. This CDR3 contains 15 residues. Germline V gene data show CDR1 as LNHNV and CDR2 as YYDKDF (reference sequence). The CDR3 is CATSRDKGDNSPLHF. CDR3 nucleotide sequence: TGTGCCACCAGCAGAGATAAGGGTGATAATTCACCCCTCCACTTT.

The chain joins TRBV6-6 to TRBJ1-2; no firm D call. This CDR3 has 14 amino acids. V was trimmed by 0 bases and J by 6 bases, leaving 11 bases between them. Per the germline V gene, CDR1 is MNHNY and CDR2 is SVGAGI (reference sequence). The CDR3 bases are TGTGCCAGCAGTTACTCGAGAGGGCGTGATGGCTACACCTTC. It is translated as CASSYSRGRDGYTF.

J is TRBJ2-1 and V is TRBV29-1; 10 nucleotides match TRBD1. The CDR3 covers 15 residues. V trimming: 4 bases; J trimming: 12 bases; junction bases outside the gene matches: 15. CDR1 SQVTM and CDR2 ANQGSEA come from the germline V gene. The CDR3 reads CSVAGQGVTLKGQFF. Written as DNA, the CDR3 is TGCAGCGTTGCCGGACAGGGGGTTACCCTGAAAGGGCAGTTCTTC.

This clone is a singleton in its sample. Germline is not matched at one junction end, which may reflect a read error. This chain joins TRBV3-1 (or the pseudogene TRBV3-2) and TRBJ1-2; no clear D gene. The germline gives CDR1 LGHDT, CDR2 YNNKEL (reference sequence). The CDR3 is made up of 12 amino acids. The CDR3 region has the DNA TGTGCCAGCAGCCAAGGAGAGTCCCCGAGACGCTTC. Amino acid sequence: CASSQGESPRRF.